The next 7 T cell receptor beta chains were all read from a single sample in a study of blood T cells in healthy people across ages (dated by TCRdb to the mid-2010s). The library was made by 5' RACE. Reads for this sample came from an Illumina HiSeq 2500. A second PCR of 7 to 11 cycles was run with a J-beta primer mix and a sample-barcoded 5' primer. TCRdb's own reprocessing of the public reads used fastp at Q25 and MiXCR and kept productive beta chains. Each CDR3 protein gets just one entry, which takes the most common genes and DNA from the rows behind it. In all, the sample holds approximately 800,000 distinct CDR3 sequences, and more than 25% of those were seen once. The ten biggest clones cover around 3% of the sample. This same sample was also part of a study on T cells of mothers and their children.

The specimen sequenced was blood. The source of these receptors is a boy between 10 and 17 years old in good health.

The CDR3 spells CASSVGREGSTDTQYF. The CDR3 DNA reads TGTGCCAGCAGCGTAGGACGGGAGGGGAGCACAGATACGCAGTATTTT. The rearrangement links TRBV9 to TRBJ2-3, with 8 bases fitting TRBD2. V lost 0 bases, J lost 0 bases, and 3 bases stayed unmatched. Germline assignment: CDR1 SGDLS and CDR2 YYNGEE. This CDR3 has 16 amino acids.

This clonotype turned up a few times. The chain links TRBV27 to TRBJ2-2, with D possibly TRBD2 on 7 matching bases. Germline loops: CDR1 MNHEY, CDR2 SMNVEV (reference sequence). The V gene lost 6 bases and the J gene lost 1 base, with 12 bases spanning the gap. This CDR3 has 15 amino acids. DNA for the CDR3: TGTGCCAGCAGCCTCGGGGGGCTGAACACCGGGGAGCTGTTTTTT. This encodes CASSLGGLNTGELFF.

The V call is TRBV5-1, the J call TRBJ2-1; 7 bases are shared with TRBD2. The germline CDR1 and CDR2 sequences are SGHRS and YFSETQ. CDR3 length: 14 residues. The trim removed 5 bases at V and 7 bases at J, leaving 9 bases unmatched. The CDR3 spells CASRRTRSGNEQFF. The DNA for the CDR3 is TGCGCCAGCAGAAGGACTAGGAGCGGGAATGAGCAGTTCTTC.

The chain has TRBV2 and TRBJ2-4; D is unclear. Germline V CDR1 and CDR2: SNHLY, FYNNEI. The V end lost 3 bases, the J end lost 4 bases, and 16 bases lay between the germline ends. This CDR3 contains 16 residues. This CDR3 reads CASSEAPRNLKNIQYF. Here the CDR3 DNA reads TGTGCCAGCAGTGAGGCCCCTAGGAATTTAAAAAACATTCAGTACTTC.

This clonotype appeared many times. The J gene is TRBJ1-1, the V gene TRBV12-3 or TRBV12-4, with D possibly matching TRBD1 (5 bases). The CDR3 consists of 12 residues. V was clipped by 3 bases and J by 4 bases, with 6 bases between them. CDR3 bases: TGTGCCAGCAGTTTTGGGGGCACTGAAGCTTTCTTT. Translated, it gives CASSFGGTEAFF.

This clonotype was seen only a few times. The rearrangement links TRBV6-6 to TRBJ2-5; D call uncertain. This CDR3 comprises 14 residues. The germline V and J ends were trimmed by 4 bases and 1 base, with 10 bases remaining between them. CDR1 is MNHNY, CDR2 SVGAGI, per germline (reference sequence). In nucleotides, the CDR3 is TGTGCCAGCAGTTCCTTCCAGACCCAAGAGACCCAGTACTTC. As protein: CASSSFQTQETQYF.

This clonotype was detected only once. Just one base apart from a much larger clone, this may be a read error. The chain carries TRBV12-3 or TRBV12-4 and TRBJ2-3, with unresolved D. This CDR3 is built from 13 residues. CDR3 sequence: CASSLNSPDAQYF. CDR3 coding DNA: TGTGCCAGCAGTTTAAACAGCCCAGATGCGCAGTATTTT.